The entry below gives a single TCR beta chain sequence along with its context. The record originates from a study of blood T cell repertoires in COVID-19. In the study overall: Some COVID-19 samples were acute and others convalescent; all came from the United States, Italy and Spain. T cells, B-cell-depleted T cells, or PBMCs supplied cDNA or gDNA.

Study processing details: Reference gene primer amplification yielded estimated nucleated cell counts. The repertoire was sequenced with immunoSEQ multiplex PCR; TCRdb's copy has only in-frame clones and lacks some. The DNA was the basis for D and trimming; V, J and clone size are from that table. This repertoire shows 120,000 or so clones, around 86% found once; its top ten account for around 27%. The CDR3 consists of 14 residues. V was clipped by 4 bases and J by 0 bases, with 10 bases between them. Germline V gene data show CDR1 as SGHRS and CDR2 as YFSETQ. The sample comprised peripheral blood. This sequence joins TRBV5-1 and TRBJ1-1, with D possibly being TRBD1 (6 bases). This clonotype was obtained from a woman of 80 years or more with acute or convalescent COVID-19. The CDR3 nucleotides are TGCGCCAGCAGCCCCTGGACAGTGAACACTGAAGCTTTCTTT. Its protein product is CASSPWTVNTEAFF.